One sample yielded the 8 T cell receptor beta chains listed below, sequenced in a study of T cell responses to AZD1222 COVID-19 vaccine. TCRdb's table, derived via immunoSEQ multiplex PCR, lists solely in-frame clones and lacks some. There are 13,000 to 15,000 clones in the sample; roughly four fifths occur only once, and 30% to 50% lies in the top ten. The sequenced sample was peripheral blood, obtained 28 days after the second AZD1222 dose. All receptors come from an adult who received the AZD1222 COVID-19 vaccine.

CDR3 sequence reads: CSDPLAGHGRYEQYF. The CDR3 DNA reads TGCAGCGACCCCTTAGCGGGCCACGGTAGATACGAGCAGTACTTC. The rearrangement links TRBV29-1 to TRBJ2-7; 7 positions match TRBD2. The trim removed 7 bases at V and 4 bases at J, leaving 16 bases unmatched. The CDR3 is made up of 15 amino acids. Germline loops: CDR1 SQVTM, CDR2 ANQGSEA.

By share, this clone ranks as medium-sized. The chain couples TRBV4-3 to TRBJ2-7; TRBD1 matches 9 bases. Germline assignment: CDR1 LGHNA and CDR2 YSLEER. V was clipped by 1 base and J by 2 bases; unmatched bases: 3. The CDR3 has 15 residues. CDR3 in DNA: TGCGCCAGCAGCCAAGCAGGGACAGGGACCTACGAGCAGTACTTC. This encodes CASSQAGTGTYEQYF.

The chain has TRBV2 and TRBJ1-4; perhaps TRBD1 as D (5 bases). The CDR3 is 15 amino acids. The germline CDR1 and CDR2 sequences are SNHLY and FYNNEI. V was pared by 2 bases and J by 5 bases, with 12 bases between. CDR3 in DNA: TGTGCCAGCAGTGAATCCGGCAGGGAGAATGAAAAACTGTTTTTT. Translated, it gives CASSESGRENEKLFF.

This rearrangement joins TRBV5-1 to TRBJ2-7; D gene ambiguous. With 4 bases removed from V and 2 bases from J, the gap between germline ends came to 4 bases. Germline CDR1 reads SGHRS; CDR2 reads YFSETQ. This CDR3 spans 11 amino acids. CDR3 bases: TGCGCCAGCAGCGATGCCTACGAGCAGTACTTC. Residues: CASSDAYEQYF.

V usage is TRBV9 and J usage is TRBJ1-1; 8 bases line up with TRBD1. This CDR3 region has 14 residues. Trimming removed 4 bases from V and 4 bases from J; junction bases left unmatched: 6. Germline CDR1 SGDLS, CDR2 YYNGEE. The CDR3 DNA reads as TGTGCCAGCAGCTCAGGGGGCGAGCGCACTGAAGCTTTCTTT. Protein: CASSSGGERTEAFF.

This chain links TRBV28 with TRBJ2-2; D unresolved. The CDR3 is made up of 16 amino acids. Trimming removed 5 bases from V and 0 bases from J, with 13 bases in between. Germline values: CDR1 MDHEN, CDR2 SYDVKM. The CDR3 protein is CASSQRRNANTGELFF. The CDR3 nucleotides read TGTGCCAGCAGTCAGAGACGCAACGCGAACACCGGGGAGCTGTTTTTT.

The chain has TRBV7-3 and TRBJ1-1; D not resolved. CDR3 size: 14 residues. CDR1 SGHTA and CDR2 FQGTGA come from the germline V gene. V was cut by 6 bases and J by 3 bases, with 14 bases left in between. The CDR3 here is CASRGYDGYTEAFF. CDR3 DNA sequence: TGTGCCAGCAGGGGATATGACGGATACACTGAAGCTTTCTTT.

This clone was detected only a few times. At one end, the junction sequence differs from germline, possibly due to a read error. This chain connects TRBV30 to TRBJ2-7; unclear D gene. Germline CDR1 and CDR2: GTSNPN and SVGIG (reference sequence). CDR3 length: 12 amino acids. The CDR3 nucleotides are TGTGCCTGGCTATCTCCGAAGCGAGACCTACGCTTC. Amino acid sequence: CAWLSPKRDLRF.